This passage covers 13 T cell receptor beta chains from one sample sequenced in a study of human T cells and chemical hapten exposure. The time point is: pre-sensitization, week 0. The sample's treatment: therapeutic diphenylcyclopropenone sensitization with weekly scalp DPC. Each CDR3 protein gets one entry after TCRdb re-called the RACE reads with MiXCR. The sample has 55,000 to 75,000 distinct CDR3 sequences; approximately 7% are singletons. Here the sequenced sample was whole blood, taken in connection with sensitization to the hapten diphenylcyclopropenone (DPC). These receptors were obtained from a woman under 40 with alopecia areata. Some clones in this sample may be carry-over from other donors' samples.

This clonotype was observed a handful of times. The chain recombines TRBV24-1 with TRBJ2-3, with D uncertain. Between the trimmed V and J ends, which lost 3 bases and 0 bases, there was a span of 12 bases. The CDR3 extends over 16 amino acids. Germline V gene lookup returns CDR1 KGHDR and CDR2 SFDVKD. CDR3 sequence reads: CATSDPYSDSTDTQYF. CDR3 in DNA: TGTGCCACCAGTGATCCCTACTCTGACAGCACAGATACGCAGTATTTT.

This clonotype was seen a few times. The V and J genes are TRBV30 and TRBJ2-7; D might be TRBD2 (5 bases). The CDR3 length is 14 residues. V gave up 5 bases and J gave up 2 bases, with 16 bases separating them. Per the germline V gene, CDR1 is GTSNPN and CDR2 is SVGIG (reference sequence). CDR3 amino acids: CAWGRGRGAYEQYF. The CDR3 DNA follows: TGTGCCTGGGGCCGAGGCCGGGGTGCCTACGAGCAGTACTTC.

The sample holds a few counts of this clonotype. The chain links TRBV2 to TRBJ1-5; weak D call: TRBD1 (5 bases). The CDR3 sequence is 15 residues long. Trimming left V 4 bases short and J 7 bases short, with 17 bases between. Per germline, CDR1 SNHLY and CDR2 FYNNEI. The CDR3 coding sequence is TGTGCCAGCAGTGCGTCCACCTCAGGGCGGCAGCCCCAGCATTTT. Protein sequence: CASSASTSGRQPQHF.

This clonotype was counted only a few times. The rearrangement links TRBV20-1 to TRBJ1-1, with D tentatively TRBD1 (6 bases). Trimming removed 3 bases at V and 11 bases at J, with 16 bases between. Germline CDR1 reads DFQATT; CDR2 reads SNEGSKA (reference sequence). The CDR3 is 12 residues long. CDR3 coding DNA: TGCAGTGCTAGCCGCGACAGGCTTATGGCTTTCTTT. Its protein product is CSASRDRLMAFF.

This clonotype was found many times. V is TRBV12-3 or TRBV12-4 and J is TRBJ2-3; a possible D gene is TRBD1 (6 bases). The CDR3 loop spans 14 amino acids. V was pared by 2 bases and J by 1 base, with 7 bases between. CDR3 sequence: CASSLSGGTDTQYF. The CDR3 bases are TGTGCCAGCAGTTTATCAGGGGGCACAGATACGCAGTATTTT.

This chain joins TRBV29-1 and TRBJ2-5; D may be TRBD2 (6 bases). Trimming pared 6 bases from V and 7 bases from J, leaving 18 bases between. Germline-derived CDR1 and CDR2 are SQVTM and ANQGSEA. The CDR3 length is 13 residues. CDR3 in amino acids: CSVRTDSGGTQYF. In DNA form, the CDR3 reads TGCAGCGTCAGGACGGACTCCGGGGGGACCCAGTACTTC.

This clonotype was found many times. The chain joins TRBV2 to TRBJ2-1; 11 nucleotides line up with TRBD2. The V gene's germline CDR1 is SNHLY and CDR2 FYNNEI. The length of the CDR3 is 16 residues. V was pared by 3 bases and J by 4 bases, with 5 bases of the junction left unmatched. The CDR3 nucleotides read TGTGCCAGCAGTGACGGGACTAGCGGAGTTTACAATGAGCAGTTCTTC. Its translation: CASSDGTSGVYNEQFF.

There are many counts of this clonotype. CDR3 sequence (DNA): TGTGCCAGCAGCGGGGCCGGGACAGATCATGAAAAACTGTTTTTT. This encodes CASSGAGTDHEKLFF. This rearrangement joins TRBV9 to TRBJ1-4; 7 bases fit TRBD1. Germline V gene data show CDR1 as SGDLS and CDR2 as YYNGEE. With 3 bases clipped from V and 6 bases from J, the junction kept 8 bases outside the gene matches. CDR3 length: 15 residues.

The CDR3 DNA follows: TGTGCCAGCAGCCAAGAGTTATTCTTACAGGGCTCCTACAATGAGCAGTTCTTC. This encodes CASSQELFLQGSYNEQFF. The chain combines TRBV3-1 with TRBJ2-1; a possible D gene is TRBD1 (6 bases). From germline, CDR1 is LGHDT and CDR2 YNNKEL (reference sequence). V lost 0 bases to trimming and J lost 0 bases, with 15 bases between them. The CDR3 extends over 18 amino acids.

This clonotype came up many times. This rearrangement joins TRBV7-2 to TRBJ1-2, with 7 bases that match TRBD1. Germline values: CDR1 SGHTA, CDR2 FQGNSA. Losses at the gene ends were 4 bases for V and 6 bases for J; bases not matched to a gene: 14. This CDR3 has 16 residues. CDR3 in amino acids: CASSSSPGTAFDGYTF. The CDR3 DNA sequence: TGTGCCAGCAGCTCCTCTCCCGGGACAGCGTTTGATGGCTACACCTTC.

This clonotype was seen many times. The CDR3 protein is CSVVFAGTDTEAFF. DNA of the CDR3: TGCAGCGTTGTATTCGCAGGGACGGATACTGAAGCTTTCTTT. V gene TRBV29-1 combines with J gene TRBJ1-1; tentative D call: TRBD1 (5 bases). V was pared by 4 bases and J by 5 bases, with 17 bases between. This CDR3 spans 14 amino acids. Germline assignment: CDR1 SQVTM and CDR2 ANQGSEA.

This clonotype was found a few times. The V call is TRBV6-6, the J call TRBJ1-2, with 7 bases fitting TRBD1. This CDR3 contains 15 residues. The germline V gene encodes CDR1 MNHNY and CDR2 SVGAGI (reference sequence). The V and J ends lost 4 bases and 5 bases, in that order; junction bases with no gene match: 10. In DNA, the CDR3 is TGTGCCAGCAGTTCCGATAACAGGGGATATTATGGCTACACCTTC. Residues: CASSSDNRGYYGYTF.

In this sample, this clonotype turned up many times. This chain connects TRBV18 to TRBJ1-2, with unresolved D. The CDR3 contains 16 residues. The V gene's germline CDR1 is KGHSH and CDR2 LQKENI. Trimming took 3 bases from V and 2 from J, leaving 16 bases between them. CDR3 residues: CASSPPRYDPNYGYTF. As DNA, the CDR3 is TGTGCCAGCTCACCTCCGCGGTACGATCCGAACTATGGCTACACCTTC.